This T cell receptor (beta chain) stems from a study of T cell repertoires in cytomegalovirus infection. At the level of the study: Public TCR beta signatures provided an indication of both CMV infection and a matching HLA type.

Findings and limits, study-wide: Ex vivo, HLA-C-restricted CMV-specific TCR beta clonotypes prevailed over the rest of the response. Using cumulative public TCR beta family frequency, the authors identified those who carried CMV together with the relevant HLA.

A word on this clonotype: Its target is unknown. A junction boundary mismatches the germline segment, possibly from a read error.

Via MiXCR, TCRdb re-called the reads, giving one row per CDR3 protein. The sample includes around 280,000 distinct CDR3 sequences, roughly 13% of them seen just once. The germline V gene encodes CDR1 SGHRS and CDR2 YFSETQ. The CDR3 contains 15 residues. This clonotype was sampled from a human donor in good health (CMV status not recorded). Some clones in this sample may be carry-over from other donors' samples. The chain is built from TRBV5-1 and TRBJ1-2; 10 nucleotides align to TRBD1. The sequenced material came from PBMCs. CDR3 region: CVSSSAATGGRGYTF. As DNA, the CDR3 is TGCGTCAGCAGCTCGGCCGCGACAGGGGGCAGAGGCTACACCTTC.